Below are 9 T cell receptor beta chains sequenced from a single sample in a study of cytomegalovirus exposure and HLA in healthy donors. It was with 60 Vbeta and 13 Jbeta primers that the PCR ran. Assay: immunoSEQ multiplex PCR; the TCRdb copy retains only in-frame clones and omits some. The data contain under 250,000 clones, 60% to 80% of them singletons. Sequencing was performed on PBMCs. These receptors were taken from a male donor in good health and CMV-seronegative.

The chain has TRBV19 and TRBJ2-7; a weak D match, TRBD1 (5 bases). This CDR3 contains 14 residues. Germline V gene data show CDR1 as LNHDA and CDR2 as SQIVND (reference sequence). V was clipped by 5 bases and J by 7 bases, with 18 bases between them. The CDR3 reads CASSPGVQETEQYF. CDR3 sequence (DNA): TGTGCCAGTAGTCCTGGGGTACAGGAAACGGAGCAGTACTTC.

This rearrangement joins TRBV2 to TRBJ2-1; possibly TRBD2 for D (6 bases). This CDR3 spans 16 amino acids. Germline-derived CDR1 and CDR2 are SNHLY and FYNNEI. With 4 bases removed from V and 0 bases from J, the gap between germline ends came to 13 bases. This chain's CDR3 is CASSGWGLSSYNEQFF. CDR3 coding DNA: TGTGCCAGCAGTGGTTGGGGACTGAGCTCCTACAATGAGCAGTTCTTC.

The chain is built from TRBV11-3 and TRBJ2-5, with TRBD1 matching 7 bases. The germline V gene has CDR1 SGHNT and CDR2 YENEEA. The CDR3 loop spans 15 amino acids. The V gene end was trimmed by 3 bases and the J gene end by 1 base; junction bases not matched to a gene: 5. CDR3 nucleotide sequence: TGTGCCAGCAGCTTGGGGGCAGGGGGCCAAGAGACCCAGTACTTC. Translating gives CASSLGAGGQETQYF.

The rearrangement joins TRBV19 to TRBJ2-5; possible D gene TRBD1, 7 bases. This CDR3 contains 13 residues. V lost 6 bases and J 6 bases, leaving 14 bases between the germline ends. Germline V lookup: CDR1 LNHDA, CDR2 SQIVND (reference sequence). The CDR3 DNA sequence: TGTGCCAGTAGGAAGGGGGCGGGAAAGACCCAGTACTTC. Protein: CASRKGAGKTQYF.

The chain is built from TRBV27 and TRBJ2-7, with 7 bases aligning to TRBD1. The CDR3 loop spans 14 amino acids. V lost 5 bases to trimming and J lost 5 bases; unmatched junction nucleotides: 9. Germline V gives CDR1 MNHEY, CDR2 SMNVEV (reference sequence). The CDR3 sequence is CASSLERTGDEQYF. The DNA for the CDR3 is TGTGCCAGCAGTCTTGAACGGACAGGAGACGAGCAGTACTTC.

V is TRBV6-5 and J is TRBJ1-1, with a tentative D call TRBD1 (6 bases). Germline loops: CDR1 MNHEY, CDR2 SVGAGI. Between the trimmed V and J ends, which lost 6 bases and 6 bases, there was a span of 17 bases. CDR3 size: 14 residues. CDR3 amino acids: CASRLGGGQAEAFF. The CDR3 region has the DNA TGTGCCAGCAGACTCGGGGGGGGCCAGGCTGAAGCTTTCTTT.

This clone was recorded once. This chain links TRBV27 with TRBJ2-7; D is perhaps TRBD1 (6 bases). V lost 9 bases, J lost 0 bases, and 15 bases lay in between. Germline CDR1 reads MNHEY; CDR2 reads SMNVEV (reference sequence). This CDR3 region has 14 residues. CDR3 nucleotide sequence: TGTGCCAGTTCTAACCGGGACAACTCCTACGAGCAGTACTTC. It encodes CASSNRDNSYEQYF.

CDR3 in DNA: TGTGCCACCAGCTCTAAGGGGACTGTTATGGATTCACCCCTCCACTTT. This codes for CATSSKGTVMDSPLHF. This chain links TRBV15 with TRBJ1-6, with a weak D call TRBD1 (5 bases). The CDR3 is 16 residues long. Trimming took off 5 bases at V and 8 bases at J, with 19 bases between the two ends. CDR1 and CDR2 (germline): LNHNV, YYDKDF (reference sequence).

This chain joins TRBV6-5 and TRBJ2-5, with a possible D match to TRBD1 (5 bases). The DNA matches TRBJ2-7 better at its end, which makes the J call doubtful. The germline gives CDR1 MNHEY, CDR2 SVGAGI. The CDR3 extends over 13 amino acids. The CDR3 here is CASSYSNRYEQYF. CDR3 coding DNA: TGTGCCAGCAGTTACTCGAACAGGTACGAGCAGTACTTC.